This is a list of T cell receptor beta chains from one sample in a study of T cell responses to AZD1222 COVID-19 vaccine. TCRdb's table, derived via immunoSEQ multiplex PCR, lists solely in-frame clones and lacks some. The sample shows under 170,000 clones, 80% to 95% of them seen only once. The input for sequencing was peripheral blood, taken 28 days after the second AZD1222 dose. The receptors come from an adult who received the AZD1222 COVID-19 vaccine. CDR3s include the opening cysteine and the closing phenylalanine or tryptophan. D genes are given only for firm matches. Size is stated for part of the rows, as once, few or many counts, or as a class when the clone is expanded.

D gene	V gene	clone size	J gene	CDR3 protein	CDR3 DNA
NA	TRBV5-5	once	TRBJ1-1	CASSLGVGQANTEAFF	TGTGCCAGCAGCTTGGGAGTGGGGCAGGCGAACACTGAAGCTTTCTTT
NA	TRBV5-8	NA	TRBJ1-4	CASWGEKLFF	TGTGCCAGCTGGGGCGAAAAACTGTTTTTT
TRBD2	TRBV5-1	NA	TRBJ2-1	CASSSQIAGAYNEQFF	TGCGCCAGCAGCTCCCAGATAGCGGGAGCCTACAATGAGCAGTTCTTC
NA	TRBV7-2	once	TRBJ2-3	CASSLIDFGDTQYF	TGTGCCAGCAGCTTAATCGATTTCGGAGATACGCAGTATTTT
NA	TRBV5-4	once	TRBJ2-1	CASRLRPGSYNEQFF	TGTGCCAGCAGACTGAGGCCGGGGTCCTACAATGAGCAGTTCTTC
NA	TRBV5-1	once	TRBJ2-1	CASMRGTSSFRSYNEQFF	TGCGCCAGCATGCGGGGAACAAGTTCCTTCCGCTCCTACAATGAGCAGTTCTTC
NA	TRBV11-2	few	TRBJ2-3	CASSPGGTTDTQYF	TGTGCCAGCAGCCCCGGAGGGACCACAGATACGCAGTATTTT
TRBD1	TRBV5-1	NA	TRBJ1-5	CASSSGQGNQPQHF	TGCGCCAGCAGCTCCGGACAGGGGAATCAGCCCCAGCATTTT
NA	TRBV7-2	NA	TRBJ1-3	CASSLSGTPSSGNTIYF	TGTGCCAGCAGCTTATCCGGGACACCGAGCTCTGGAAACACCATATATTTT
TRBD1	TRBV19	NA	TRBJ1-2	CASADRGNGYTF	TGTGCCAGTGCGGACAGGGGAAATGGCTACACCTTC
NA	TRBV11-2	once	TRBJ2-7	CASSQGQAYEQYF	TGTGCCAGCAGCCAGGGACAAGCCTACGAGCAGTACTTC
NA	TRBV29-1	NA	TRBJ2-7	CSVVAGYEQYF	TGCAGCGTTGTGGCCGGGTACGAGCAGTACTTC
NA	TRBV27	once	TRBJ1-6	CASRQLDNSPLHF	TGTGCCAGTAGGCAGTTAGATAATTCACCCCTCCACTTT
NA	TRBV5-1	NA	TRBJ2-3	CASSFGGGITDTQYF	TGCGCCAGCAGCTTTGGGGGAGGCATCACAGATACGCAGTATTTT
NA	TRBV2	NA	TRBJ1-2	CASTDSEDGGTDTGYTF	TGTGCCAGCACCGACAGCGAGGACGGGGGGACGGATACAGGCTACACCTTC
TRBD1	TRBV6-1	once	TRBJ2-7	CASSEGQGNSYEQYF	TGTGCCAGCAGTGAAGGACAGGGCAACTCCTACGAGCAGTACTTC
NA	TRBV12-5	NA	TRBJ2-2	CASDSHTGELFF	TGTGCTAGCGACAGTCACACCGGGGAGCTGTTTTTT
TRBD2	TRBV2	NA	TRBJ2-3	CASSDGLADTDTQYF	TGTGCCAGCAGTGATGGCCTAGCGGACACAGATACGCAGTATTTT
NA	TRBV15	once	TRBJ1-5	CATSRGSQEPQHF	TGTGCCACCAGCAGAGGTTCTCAGGAGCCCCAGCATTTT
TRBD2	TRBV4-2	NA	TRBJ2-3	CASSQELGLGVDTQYF	TGTGCCAGCAGCCAAGAACTGGGACTAGGAGTAGATACGCAGTATTTT
NA	TRBV19	NA	TRBJ1-5	CASRREQGGGNQPQHF	TGTGCCAGTAGGAGGGAGCAGGGTGGAGGGAATCAGCCCCAGCATTTT
TRBD2	TRBV5-4	NA	TRBJ2-5	CASSLRSSGSGVIETQYF	TGTGCCAGCAGCTTGAGGTCTAGCGGGAGTGGGGTTATAGAGACCCAGTACTTC
TRBD1	TRBV7-9	NA	TRBJ1-2	CASSPGLTGVWGNYGYTF	TGTGCCAGCAGCCCTGGTCTAACAGGGGTTTGGGGTAACTATGGCTACACCTTC
NA	TRBV2	few	TRBJ1-2	CASSEGGYGYTF	TGTGCCAGCAGTGAGGGTGGCTATGGCTACACCTTC
NA	TRBV19	once	TRBJ1-1	CASSGGGTEAFF	TGTGCCAGTAGCGGGGGCGGCACTGAAGCTTTCTTT
NA	TRBV5-1	NA	TRBJ1-2	CASSLGGNLSLLGHYGYTF	TGCGCCAGCAGCTTGGGTGGGAACCTTTCCCTCTTAGGCCACTATGGCTACACCTTC
TRBD2	TRBV27	NA	TRBJ2-1	CASSSRTSGYFYNEQFF	TGTGCCAGCAGTTCCCGGACTAGCGGGTACTTCTACAATGAGCAGTTCTTC
TRBD2	TRBV6-4	NA	TRBJ2-3	CANKETSGRLDTQYF	TGTGCCAATAAGGAGACTAGCGGGAGATTAGATACGCAGTATTTT